These 11 T cell receptor beta chains share one sample of origin, sequenced in a study of T cells in Graves' hyperthyroidism and ophthalmopathy (dated by TCRdb to between 2018 and 2021). The library was produced with multiplex PCR. Sequencing instrument: Illumina HiSeq 2000. The TCR beta CDR3 regions were amplified from RNA transcripts. For the first round of RT-PCR on the TCR CDR3, the HTBI primer set was used together with the Qiagen OneStep RT-PCR kit. The public reads were quality trimmed at Q25 with fastp and then assembled into clones with MiXCR by TCRdb, keeping productive beta chains. Duplicate CDR3 protein sequences are folded into a single record with the most common DNA and genes. The sample table lists some 500,000 distinct CDR3 sequences, roughly a quarter of them with a count of one. In total, the top ten clones hold roughly 10% of the sample. The source material was blood. These receptors all stem from a woman in her twenties or thirties with Graves' ophthalmopathy.

The chain combines TRBV20-1 with TRBJ1-5; perhaps TRBD1 as D (5 bases). CDR3 size: 15 residues. CDR1 and CDR2 (germline): DFQATT, SNEGSKA (reference sequence). V was clipped by 6 bases and J by 1 base, with 16 bases between them. The CDR3 DNA reads as TGCAGTGCCTTGCAGGGAAAGTGGAGCAATCAGCCCCAGCATTTT. Translated: CSALQGKWSNQPQHF.

The chain employs TRBV3-1 and TRBJ1-1; a possible D gene is TRBD1 (6 bases). Trimming shortened V by 5 bases and J by 4 bases, and 14 bases separated the two germline ends. The CDR3 extends over 14 amino acids. From germline, CDR1 is LGHDT and CDR2 YNNKEL (reference sequence). This CDR3 reads CASSTRGGSTEAFF. The CDR3 DNA reads TGTGCCAGCAGCACCCGAGGGGGTAGCACTGAAGCTTTCTTT.

This clonotype was seen at least ten times. This sequence joins TRBV13 and TRBJ2-7, with 8 bases matching TRBD1. The germline CDR1 and CDR2 sequences are PRHDT and FYEKMQ (reference sequence). The CDR3 is 16 amino acids. Unmatched junction bases numbered 13, after V lost 4 bases and J lost 5 bases. CDR3 nucleotides: TGTGCCAGCAGCTCATTCCGGACAGGGCCCTCGGACGAGCAGTACTTC. Translated: CASSSFRTGPSDEQYF.

Ten or more counts support this clonotype. CDR3 sequence (DNA): TGTGCCAGCAGCGCAGGTGTCGGGGGAGAGCAGTACTTC. Its translation is CASSAGVGGEQYF. The genes are TRBV7-3 and TRBJ2-7; tentatively, D is TRBD2 (6 bases). The germline gives CDR1 SGHTA, CDR2 FQGTGA. V gave up 5 bases and J gave up 7 bases, with 15 bases separating them. This CDR3 contains 13 residues.

This clonotype was seen at least ten times. The chain carries TRBV20-1 and TRBJ1-5; 10 bases line up with TRBD1. Trimming took 1 base from V and 8 from J; bases not matched to a gene: 5. This CDR3 has 14 residues. CDR1 is DFQATT and CDR2 is SNEGSKA in the germline V gene (reference sequence). The CDR3 reads CSARGDRGWEPQHF. The CDR3 nucleotides read TGCAGTGCTAGAGGGGACAGGGGTTGGGAGCCCCAGCATTTT.

The J gene is TRBJ2-5, the V gene TRBV12-3 or TRBV12-4; TRBD2 might be the D (5 bases). Between the trimmed V and J ends, which lost 7 bases and 5 bases, there was a span of 14 bases. The CDR3 consists of 13 residues. The CDR3 region is CASTRVGWETQYF. CDR3 bases: TGTGCCAGCACGAGGGTCGGGTGGGAGACCCAGTACTTC.

The chain employs TRBV28 and TRBJ2-7, with TRBD1 matching 9 bases. V trimming: 7 bases; J trimming: 6 bases; junction bases outside the gene matches: 7. Germline-derived CDR1 and CDR2 are MDHEN and SYDVKM. This CDR3 has 13 amino acids. CDR3 loop: CASNSGQGGEQYF. CDR3 nucleotides: TGTGCCAGCAACTCGGGACAGGGCGGCGAGCAGTACTTC.

This clonotype was observed many times. The chain uses TRBV20-1 and TRBJ2-2; no definite D call. Germline CDR1 is DFQATT and CDR2 is SNEGSKA (reference sequence). The V gene lost 4 bases and the J gene lost 6 bases, with 18 bases spanning the gap. The CDR3 is 15 residues long. In DNA form, the CDR3 reads TGCAGTGCTACAGGCTGGTTAGCTGGGGCCGGGGAGCTGTTTTTT. This codes for CSATGWLAGAGELFF.

This clonotype was seen repeatedly, ten times or more. The chain carries TRBV10-3 and TRBJ1-2; D may be TRBD1 (6 bases). The CDR3 length is 13 residues. CDR1 is ENHRY, CDR2 SYGVKD, per germline. Trimming shortened V by 10 bases and J by 4 bases, and 16 bases separated the two germline ends. CDR3 DNA sequence: TGTGCCACGGGGGGGGCCACCCTCTATGGCTACACCTTC. Its protein is CATGGATLYGYTF.

This clonotype was detected ten times or more. The genes are TRBV4-1 and TRBJ1-5, with 8 bases aligning to TRBD1. V lost 0 bases to trimming and J lost 4 bases; unmatched junction nucleotides: 2. CDR3 length: 15 residues. Germline V CDR1 and CDR2: MGHRA, YSYEKL. The DNA of the CDR3 is TGCGCCAGCAGCCAAGAAAACAGGGGGAATCAGCCCCAGCATTTT. Protein: CASSQENRGNQPQHF.

The chain employs TRBV7-9 and TRBJ1-5, with TRBD1 matching 8 bases. The CDR3 covers 15 residues. Germline V gene data show CDR1 as SEHNR and CDR2 as FQNEAQ (reference sequence). The V and J ends lost 5 bases and 3 bases, in that order; junction bases with no gene match: 6. CDR3 in DNA: TGTGCCAGCAGCGCCGGACAGGGTGCCAATCAGCCCCAGCATTTT. Its protein product is CASSAGQGANQPQHF.